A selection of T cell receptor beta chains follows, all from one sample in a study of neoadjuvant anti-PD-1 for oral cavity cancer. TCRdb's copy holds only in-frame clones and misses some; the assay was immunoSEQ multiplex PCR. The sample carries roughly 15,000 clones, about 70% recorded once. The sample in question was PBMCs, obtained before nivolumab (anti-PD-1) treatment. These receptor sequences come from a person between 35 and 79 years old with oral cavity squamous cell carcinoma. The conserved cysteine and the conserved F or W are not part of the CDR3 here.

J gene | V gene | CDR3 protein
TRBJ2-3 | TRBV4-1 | ASSLGRGTGTDTQY
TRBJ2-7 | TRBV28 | ASTIGTSGTYEQY
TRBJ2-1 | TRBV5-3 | ARSLELAGGPYNEQF
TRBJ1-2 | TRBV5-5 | ASSLLPLDGYANYGYT
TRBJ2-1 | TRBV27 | ASRLRGAGGFNEQF
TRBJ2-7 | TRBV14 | ASSQALGLAAEQY
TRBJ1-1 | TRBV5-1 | ASSLETGGFSEAF
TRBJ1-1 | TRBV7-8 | ASSPDRARGTEAF
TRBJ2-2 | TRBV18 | ASSSNTGELF
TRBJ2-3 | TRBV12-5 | ASGLVQGATDTQY
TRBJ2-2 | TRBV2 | ASSERLNTGELF